This TCR beta chain was found in a study of early T cells in non-severe SARS-CoV-2 infection. This clonotype was observed a few times. From the 5' RACE reads, TCRdb called clonotypes with MiXCR, one entry per CDR3 protein. The sample records tens of thousands of distinct CDR3 sequences, approximately 9% being singletons. Germline CDR1 and CDR2: MNHEY and SVGEGT. CDR3 size: 15 residues. V lost 7 bases and J 2 bases, leaving 15 bases between the germline ends. Sequenced sample: whole blood. V gene TRBV6-2 or TRBV6-3 combines with J gene TRBJ2-1, with D perhaps TRBD1 (6 bases). The receptor was isolated from an adult who was a healthcare worker with PCR-confirmed SARS-CoV-2 infection or an uninfected control (not recorded which). CDR3 DNA sequence: TGTGCCAGCACCCTAGGGGGACGAACCTACAATGAGCAGTTCTTC. Amino acid sequence: CASTLGGRTYNEQFF.